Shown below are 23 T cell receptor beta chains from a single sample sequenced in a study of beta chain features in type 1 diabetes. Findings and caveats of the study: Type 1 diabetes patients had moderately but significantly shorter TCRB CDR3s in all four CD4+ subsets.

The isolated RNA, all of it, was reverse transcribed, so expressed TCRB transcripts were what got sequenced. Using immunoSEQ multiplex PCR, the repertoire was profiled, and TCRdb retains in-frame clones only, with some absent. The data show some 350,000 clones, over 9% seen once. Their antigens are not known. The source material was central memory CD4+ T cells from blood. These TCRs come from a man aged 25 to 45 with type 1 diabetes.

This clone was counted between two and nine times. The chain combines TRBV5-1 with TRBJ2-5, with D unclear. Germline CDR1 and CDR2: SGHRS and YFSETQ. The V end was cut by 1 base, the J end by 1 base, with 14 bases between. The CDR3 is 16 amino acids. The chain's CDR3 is CASSLLAARGQETQYF. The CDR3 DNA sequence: TGCGCCAGCAGCTTGCTGGCGGCGCGCGGCCAAGAGACCCAGTACTTC.

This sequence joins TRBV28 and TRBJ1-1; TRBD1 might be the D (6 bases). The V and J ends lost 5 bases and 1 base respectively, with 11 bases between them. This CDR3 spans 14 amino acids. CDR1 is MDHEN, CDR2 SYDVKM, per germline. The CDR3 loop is CASSIPQGNTEAFF. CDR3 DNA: TGTGCCAGCAGTATACCACAGGGGAACACTGAAGCTTTCTTT.

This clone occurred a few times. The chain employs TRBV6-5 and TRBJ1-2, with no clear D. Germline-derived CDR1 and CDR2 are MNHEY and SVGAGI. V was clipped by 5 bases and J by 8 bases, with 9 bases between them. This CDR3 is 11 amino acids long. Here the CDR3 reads CASSRTGGYTF. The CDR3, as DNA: TGTGCCAGCAGTCGGACTGGGGGCTACACCTTC.

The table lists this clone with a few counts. This CDR3 is CASSYGGLAGEETQYF. The CDR3 bases are TGTGCCAGCAGTTACGGCGGACTAGCGGGAGAAGAGACCCAGTACTTC. The chain combines TRBV6-5 with TRBJ2-5; 13 bases match TRBD2. The CDR3 totals 16 residues. Germline CDR1 is MNHEY and CDR2 is SVGAGI. Germline trimming cut 2 bases from V and 3 bases from J; bases unmatched to any gene: 3.

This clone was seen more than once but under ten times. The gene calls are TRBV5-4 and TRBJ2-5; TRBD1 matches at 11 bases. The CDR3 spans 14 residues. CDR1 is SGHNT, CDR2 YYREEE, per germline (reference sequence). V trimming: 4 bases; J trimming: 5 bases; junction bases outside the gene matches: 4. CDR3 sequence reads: CASSIWDRGETQYF. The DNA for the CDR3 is TGTGCCAGCAGCATCTGGGACAGGGGGGAGACCCAGTACTTC.

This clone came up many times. The CDR3 spells CASSLQGTNEKLFF. The DNA of the CDR3 is TGTGCCAGCAGCTTACAGGGTACTAATGAAAAACTGTTTTTT. The chain has TRBV7-2 and TRBJ1-4, with D possibly matching TRBD1 (5 bases). The CDR3 length is 14 residues. Germline lookup yields CDR1 SGHTA and CDR2 FQGNSA. V was cut by 2 bases and J by 2 bases, with 6 bases left in between. Filled out from reference TRBV7-2 and TRBJ1-4, the complete variable domain reads GAGVSQSPSNKVTEKGKDVELRCDPISGHTALYWYRQSLGQGLEFLIYFQGNSAPDKSGLPSDRFSAERTGGSVSTLTIQRTQQEDSAVYLCASSLQGTNEKLFFGSGTQLSVL.

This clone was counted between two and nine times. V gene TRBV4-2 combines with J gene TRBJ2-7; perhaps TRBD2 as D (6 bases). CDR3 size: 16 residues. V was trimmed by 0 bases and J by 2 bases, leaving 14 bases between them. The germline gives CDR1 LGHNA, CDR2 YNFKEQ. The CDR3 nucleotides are TGTGCCAGCAGCCAAGATCGGTCGGGGGTACCCTACGAGCAGTACTTC. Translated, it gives CASSQDRSGVPYEQYF.

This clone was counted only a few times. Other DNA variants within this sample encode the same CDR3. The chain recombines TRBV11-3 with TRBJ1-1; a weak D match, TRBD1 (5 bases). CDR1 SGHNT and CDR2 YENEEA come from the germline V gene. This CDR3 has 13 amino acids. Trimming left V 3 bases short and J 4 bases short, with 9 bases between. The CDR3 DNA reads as TGTGCCAGCAGCTTTACAGGTCTCACTGAAGCTTTCTTT. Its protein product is CASSFTGLTEAFF.

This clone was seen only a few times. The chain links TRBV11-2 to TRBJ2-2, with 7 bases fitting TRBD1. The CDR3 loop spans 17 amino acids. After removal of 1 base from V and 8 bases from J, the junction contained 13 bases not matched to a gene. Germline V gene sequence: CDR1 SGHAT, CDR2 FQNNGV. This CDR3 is CASSLAARGTLLGELFF. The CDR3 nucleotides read TGTGCCAGCAGCTTAGCGGCCAGGGGGACGCTTTTGGGGGAGCTGTTTTTT.

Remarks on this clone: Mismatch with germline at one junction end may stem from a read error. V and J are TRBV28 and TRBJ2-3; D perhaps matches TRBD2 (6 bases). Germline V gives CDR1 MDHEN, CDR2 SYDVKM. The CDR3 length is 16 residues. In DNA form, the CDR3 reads TGCGCCAGCAGCGGCACGAGGAGGGGCAAGACAGATACGCAGTATTTT. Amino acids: CASSGTRRGKTDTQYF.

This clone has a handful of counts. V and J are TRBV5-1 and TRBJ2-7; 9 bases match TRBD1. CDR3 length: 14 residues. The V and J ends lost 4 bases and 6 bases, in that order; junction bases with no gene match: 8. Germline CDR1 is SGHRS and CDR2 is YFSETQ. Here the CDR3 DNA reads TGCGCCAGCAGCAGTCCGGGACAGGGAGCCGAGCAGTACTTC. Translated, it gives CASSSPGQGAEQYF.

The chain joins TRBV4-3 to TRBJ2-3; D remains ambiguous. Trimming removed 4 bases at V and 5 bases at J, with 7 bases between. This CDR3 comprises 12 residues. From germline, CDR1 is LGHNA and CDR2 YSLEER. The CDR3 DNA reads TGCGCCAGCAGCCCCATGGGAGATACGCAGTATTTT. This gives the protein CASSPMGDTQYF.

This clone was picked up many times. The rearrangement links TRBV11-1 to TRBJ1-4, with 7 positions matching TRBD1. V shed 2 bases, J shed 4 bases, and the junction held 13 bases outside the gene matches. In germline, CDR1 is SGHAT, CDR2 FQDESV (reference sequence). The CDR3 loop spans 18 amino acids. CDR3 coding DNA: TGTGCCAGCAGCTTACGGGCCCCCGCAGGGGGACTTAATGAAAAACTGTTTTTT. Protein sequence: CASSLRAPAGGLNEKLFF.

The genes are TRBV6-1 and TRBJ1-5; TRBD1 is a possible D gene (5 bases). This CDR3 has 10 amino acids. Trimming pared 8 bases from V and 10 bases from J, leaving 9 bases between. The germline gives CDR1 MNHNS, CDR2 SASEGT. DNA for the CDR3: TGTGCCAGCGGACAAAGCCCCCAGCATTTT. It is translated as CASGQSPQHF.

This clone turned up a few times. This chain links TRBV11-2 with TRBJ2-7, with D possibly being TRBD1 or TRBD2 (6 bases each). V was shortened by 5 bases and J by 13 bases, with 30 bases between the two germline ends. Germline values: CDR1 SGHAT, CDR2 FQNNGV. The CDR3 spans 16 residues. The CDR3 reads CASSPMVGQPGAGLYF. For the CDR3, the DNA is TGTGCCAGCAGCCCCATGGTTGGACAGCCCGGAGCGGGTTTATACTTC.

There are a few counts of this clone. The CDR3 DNA reads TGTGCCAGCAGCGCAGACAGGGTGAACACTGAAGCTTTCTTT. Translated: CASSADRVNTEAFF. J is TRBJ1-1 and V is TRBV7-9; 7 nucleotides line up with TRBD1. V shed 5 bases and J 0 bases; nucleotides not matched to a gene: 3. This CDR3 is built from 14 residues. Germline CDR1 is SEHNR and CDR2 is FQNEAQ (reference sequence).

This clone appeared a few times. The CDR3 sequence: CASSPQRGYTF. CDR3 nucleotides: TGTGCCAGCAGCCCCCAGCGAGGCTACACCTTC. The J gene is TRBJ1-2, the V gene TRBV11-2; D ambiguous. CDR1 is SGHAT and CDR2 is FQNNGV in the germline V gene. The CDR3 runs 11 residues. V shed 5 bases and J shed 8 bases, with 9 bases lying between them.

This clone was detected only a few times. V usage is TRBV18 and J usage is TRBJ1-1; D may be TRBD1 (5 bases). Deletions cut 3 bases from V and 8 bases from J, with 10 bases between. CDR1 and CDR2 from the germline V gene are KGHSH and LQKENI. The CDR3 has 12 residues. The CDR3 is CASSPGGDEAFF. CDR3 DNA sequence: TGTGCCAGCTCACCCGGGGGTGACGAAGCTTTCTTT.

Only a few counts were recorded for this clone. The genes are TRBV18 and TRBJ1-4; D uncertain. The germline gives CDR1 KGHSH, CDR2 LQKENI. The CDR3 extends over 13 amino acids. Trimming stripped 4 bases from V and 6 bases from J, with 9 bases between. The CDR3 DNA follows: TGTGCCAGCTCACGGGGTGGGGATGAAAAACTGTTTTTT. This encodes CASSRGGDEKLFF.

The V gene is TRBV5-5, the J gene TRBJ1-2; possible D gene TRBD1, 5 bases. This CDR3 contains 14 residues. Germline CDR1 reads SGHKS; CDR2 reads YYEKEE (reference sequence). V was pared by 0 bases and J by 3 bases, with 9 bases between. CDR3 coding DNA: TGTGCCAGCAGCTTGGGACAGACCTACTATGGCTACACCTTC. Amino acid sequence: CASSLGQTYYGYTF.

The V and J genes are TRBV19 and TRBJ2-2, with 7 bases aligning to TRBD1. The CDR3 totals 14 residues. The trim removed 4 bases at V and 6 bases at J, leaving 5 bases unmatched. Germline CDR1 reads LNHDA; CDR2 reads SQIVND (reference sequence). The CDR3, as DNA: TGTGCCAGTAGTACAACAGGGGTTCCCGGGGAGCTGTTTTTT. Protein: CASSTTGVPGELFF.

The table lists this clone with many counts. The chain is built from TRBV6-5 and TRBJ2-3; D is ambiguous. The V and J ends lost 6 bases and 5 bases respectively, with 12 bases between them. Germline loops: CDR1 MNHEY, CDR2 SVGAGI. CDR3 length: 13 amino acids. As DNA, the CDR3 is TGTGCCAGCAGGCTCGACGGAATAGATACGCAGTATTTT. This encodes CASRLDGIDTQYF.

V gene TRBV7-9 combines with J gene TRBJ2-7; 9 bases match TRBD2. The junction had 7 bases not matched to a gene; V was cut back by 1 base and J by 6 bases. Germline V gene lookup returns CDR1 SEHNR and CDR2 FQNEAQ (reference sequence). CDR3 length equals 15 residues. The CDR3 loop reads CASSLVGGRAREQYF. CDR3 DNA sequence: TGTGCCAGCAGCTTAGTCGGCGGGAGGGCCCGCGAGCAGTACTTC.